This T cell receptor beta chain was identified in a study of long-term antiretroviral therapy in people with HIV. With regard to this clone: Its antigen is unknown.

Study-level results: Compared with controls, HIV repertoires showed narrower CDR3 length ranges.

The libraries were made with immunoSEQ v3.0 at survey level. TCRdb's table, derived via immunoSEQ multiplex PCR, lists solely in-frame clones and lacks some. This sample has over 25,000 clones, with approximately 94% found just once. Trimming cost V 4 bases and J 0 bases, with 7 bases left between them. The CDR3 covers 14 residues. Per the germline V gene, CDR1 is SGHNT and CDR2 is YYREEE (reference sequence). This TCR was sampled from a man aged 50-60 years with HIV. Sequencing was performed on unsorted PBMCs, taken roughly 7.1 years after starting antiretroviral therapy. The rearrangement uses TRBV5-4 and TRBJ1-4, with D hard to call. The CDR3 coding sequence is TGTGCCAGCAGCCCCCGGGCAACTAATGAAAAACTGTTTTTT. This gives the protein CASSPRATNEKLFF.